One sample yielded the 9 T cell receptor beta chains listed below, sequenced in a study of CD8+ T cells in alopecia areata. It was cDNA, reverse transcribed from extracted RNA, that served as the sequencing template. Produced via immunoSEQ multiplex PCR; TCRdb's table is partial and in-frame only. The sample includes 150,000 to 200,000 clones, 50% to 60% of them seen just once. Source material: CD4+ T cells sorted from blood. The receptor set was obtained from a human donor in good health.

This chain joins TRBV5-4 and TRBJ1-2; 11 positions match TRBD1. The CDR3 consists of 15 residues. Germline CDR1 SGHNT, CDR2 YYREEE (reference sequence). The J segment lost 8 bases and the V segment lost 4 bases, leaving 10 bases of the junction unmatched. The CDR3 spells CASSGGQGARVGYTF. Written as DNA, the CDR3 is TGTGCCAGCAGCGGCGGACAGGGGGCGAGAGTAGGCTACACCTTC.

The chain uses TRBV18 and TRBJ1-2; perhaps TRBD1 as D (6 bases). V lost 2 bases to trimming and J lost 5 bases, with 15 bases between them. The CDR3 sequence is 15 residues long. Germline V gene lookup returns CDR1 KGHSH and CDR2 LQKENI. The CDR3 nucleotides are TGTGCCAGCTCACCAGGATTAGGACAGAATTATGGCTACACCTTC. Translated: CASSPGLGQNYGYTF.

The V call is TRBV11-2, the J call TRBJ2-4, with TRBD2 as a possible D gene (6 bases). Germline assignment: CDR1 SGHAT and CDR2 FQNNGV. The germline V and J ends were trimmed by 2 bases and 7 bases, with 15 bases remaining between them. The CDR3 sequence is 15 residues long. The CDR3 protein is CASSLHGTGENIQYF. The CDR3 DNA sequence: TGTGCCAGCAGCTTACACGGGACGGGGGAGAACATTCAGTACTTC. Together with reference TRBV11-2 and TRBJ2-4, the CDR3 gives the full variable domain: EAGVAQSPRYKIIEKRQSVAFWCNPISGHATLYWYQQILGQGPKLLIQFQNNGVVDDSQLPKDRFSAERLKGVDSTLKIQPAKLEDSAVYLCASSLHGTGENIQYFGAGTRLSVL.

The rearrangement uses TRBV28 and TRBJ1-2, with D possibly matching TRBD1 (6 bases). Germline V lookup: CDR1 MDHEN, CDR2 SYDVKM. Trimming removed 6 bases at V and 2 bases at J, with 19 bases between. The CDR3 is 16 amino acids. The CDR3 loop is CASSPPLATGNYGYTF. For the CDR3, the DNA is TGTGCCAGCAGCCCCCCGCTCGCGACAGGAAACTATGGCTACACCTTC.

The chain combines TRBV25-1 with TRBJ2-6; D call uncertain. The CDR3 spans 15 residues. Trimming stripped 4 bases from V and 2 bases from J, with 9 bases between. Per germline, CDR1 MGHDK and CDR2 SYGVNS. In DNA, the CDR3 is TGTGCCAGCAGTGCAAAAGGGACTGGGGCCAACGTCCTGACTTTC. It specifies CASSAKGTGANVLTF. Filled out from reference TRBV25-1 and TRBJ2-6, the complete variable domain reads EADIYQTPRYLVIGTGKKITLECSQTMGHDKMYWYQQDPGMELHLIHYSYGVNSTEKGDLSSESTVSRIRTEHFPLTLESARPSHTSQYLCASSAKGTGANVLTFGAGSRLTVL.

CDR3 nucleotide sequence: TGTGCCACCAGCAGAGTCGCGGACAGATATGGCTACACCTTC. This translates into CATSRVADRYGYTF. The V and J genes are TRBV15 and TRBJ1-2, with D perhaps TRBD1 (6 bases). The CDR3 runs to 14 residues. Germline V gives CDR1 LNHNV, CDR2 YYDKDF (reference sequence). The V gene lost 1 base and the J gene lost 5 bases, with 11 bases spanning the gap.

The genes are TRBV14 and TRBJ1-2, with a tentative D call TRBD1 (6 bases). V was trimmed by 1 base and J by 3 bases, leaving 9 bases between them. This CDR3 spans 14 amino acids. Looked up from germline, CDR1 is SGHDN and CDR2 is FVKESK. The CDR3 is CASSQAPGDYGYTF. In DNA, the CDR3 is TGTGCCAGCAGCCAAGCTCCAGGGGACTATGGCTACACCTTC.

The CDR3 region has the DNA TGTGCCAGCACCCTTGGGTCTGGGGCCAACGTCCTGACTTTC. This gives the protein CASTLGSGANVLTF. The gene calls are TRBV7-9 and TRBJ2-6; D ambiguous. Germline V gene lookup returns CDR1 SEHNR and CDR2 FQNEAQ (reference sequence). V lost 7 bases and J 1 base, leaving 8 bases between the germline ends. CDR3 size: 14 residues.

The CDR3 region has the DNA TGTGCCATCAGGAAGACTCTTCAAGAGACCCAGTACTTC. Amino acid sequence: CAIRKTLQETQYF. The genes are TRBV10-3 and TRBJ2-5; D not certain. The CDR3 has 13 amino acids. The germline CDR1 and CDR2 sequences are ENHRY and SYGVKD. V dropped 6 bases and J dropped 2 bases, with 10 bases sitting between them.